A single sample is the source of the 19 T cell receptor beta chains below, sequenced in a study of neurological immune-mediated disorders. TCRdb recomputed calls from the 5' RACE reads with MiXCR, one row per CDR3 protein. The sample consists of about 62,000 distinct CDR3 sequences, about 3.7% of them appearing once. Source material: PBMCs. The receptors were sampled from a woman in her 50s with multiple sclerosis.

The sample holds many counts of this clonotype. This chain links TRBV20-1 with TRBJ1-2, with 9 bases identical to TRBD1. The CDR3 totals 15 residues. In germline, CDR1 is DFQATT, CDR2 SNEGSKA (reference sequence). V lost 3 bases, J lost 8 bases, and 13 bases stayed unmatched. CDR3 sequence (DNA): TGCAGTGCTAGTTCGGGACAGGGAGGATTTAGGGGCTACACCTTC. Translation: CSASSGQGGFRGYTF.

This clonotype was seen at least ten times. V is TRBV7-2 and J is TRBJ2-7, with D possibly being TRBD2 (6 bases). The CDR3 totals 15 residues. CDR1 is SGHTA and CDR2 is FQGNSA in the germline V gene. V lost 5 bases to trimming and J lost 0 bases, with 14 bases between them. The CDR3 DNA reads TGTGCCAGCAGCGTCCGGTCTAGCGCCTCCTACGAGCAGTACTTC. Protein product: CASSVRSSASYEQYF.

This clonotype is deemed medium-sized (0.01 to 0.1%). The chain carries TRBV5-1 and TRBJ2-1; 10 bases are a match to TRBD2. The junction had 8 bases not matched to a gene; V was cut back by 4 bases and J by 4 bases. CDR1 is SGHRS and CDR2 is YFSETQ in the germline V gene. The CDR3 length is 16 residues. CDR3 loop: CASSRGELAGYNEQFF. The CDR3 nucleotides are TGCGCCAGCAGCCGGGGGGAACTAGCGGGATACAATGAGCAGTTCTTC. The whole variable domain, filled in from reference TRBV5-1 and TRBJ2-1, reads KAGVTQTPRYLIKTRGQQVTLSCSPISGHRSVSWYQQTPGQGLQFLFEYFSETQRNKGNFPGRFSGRQFSNSRSEMNVSTLELGDSALYLCASSRGELAGYNEQFFGPGTRLTVL.

The sample holds a few counts of this clonotype. The genes are TRBV5-1 and TRBJ2-7; 7 bases are a match to TRBD1. Germline assignment: CDR1 SGHRS and CDR2 YFSETQ. There are 14 residues in the CDR3. After removal of 0 bases from V and 2 bases from J, the junction contained 2 bases not matched to a gene. CDR3 sequence: CASSLVGQTYEQYF. The CDR3 nucleotides read TGCGCCAGCAGCTTGGTGGGACAGACCTACGAGCAGTACTTC.

This clonotype occurred a few times. Given a much more abundant clone one base away, this may be a read error. This chain joins TRBV2 and TRBJ1-2; no definite D call. The CDR3 covers 12 residues. The V and J ends lost 7 bases and 6 bases respectively, with 12 bases between them. Germline V lookup: CDR1 SNHLY, CDR2 FYNNEI. The CDR3 sequence is CASIRKRNGYTF. CDR3 nucleotide sequence: TGTGCCAGCATTAGAAAGAGAAATGGCTACACCTTC. Combining the CDR3 with reference TRBV2 and TRBJ1-2 gives the whole variable domain EPEVTQTPSHQVTQMGQEVILRCVPISNHLYFYWYRQILGQKVEFLVSFYNNEISEKSEIFDDQFSVERPDGSNFTLKIRSTKLEDSAMYFCASIRKRNGYTFGSGTRLTVV.

This clonotype was recorded at least ten times. The chain is built from TRBV4-3 and TRBJ2-7, with TRBD2 as a possible D gene (5 bases). The ends were cut back, 0 bases at V and 3 bases at J, with 12 bases in the middle. This CDR3 comprises 15 residues. Germline CDR1 LGHNA, CDR2 YSLEER. The CDR3 reads CASSQESYRDYEQYF. CDR3 coding DNA: TGCGCCAGCAGCCAAGAATCCTACCGGGACTACGAGCAGTACTTC.

As concerns this clonotype: A single base separates this from a much larger clone, so it may be a read error. The genes are TRBV5-5 and TRBJ1-5, with D unclear. CDR1 is SGHKS, CDR2 YYEKEE, per germline (reference sequence). The V end lost 0 bases, the J end lost 1 base, and 5 bases lay between the germline ends. CDR3 size: 14 residues. This chain's CDR3 is CASSLEQSNQPQHF. The CDR3 bases are TGTGCCAGCAGCTTGGAACAGAGCAATCAGCCCCAGCATTTT.

The sample holds many counts of this clonotype. J is TRBJ2-7 and V is TRBV4-2; no definite D call. CDR3 length: 15 residues. V was cut by 4 bases and J by 6 bases, with 19 bases left in between. Germline V CDR1 and CDR2: LGHNA, YNFKEQ. The CDR3 here is CASSPPSAQAGEQYF. The CDR3 DNA is TGTGCCAGCAGCCCCCCAAGCGCGCAGGCTGGCGAGCAGTACTTC.

This clonotype was detected many times. This chain uses TRBV4-3 with TRBJ2-1; 7 nucleotides align to TRBD2. V was pared by 0 bases and J by 3 bases, with 2 bases of the junction left unmatched. This CDR3 spans 15 amino acids. Per the germline V gene, CDR1 is LGHNA and CDR2 is YSLEER. CDR3 DNA sequence: TGCGCCAGCAGCCAAGAGGCTAGCGGCTACAATGAGCAGTTCTTC. Translation gives CASSQEASGYNEQFF.

This clonotype was found many times. The V and J genes are TRBV15 and TRBJ2-7, with unresolved D. Per germline, CDR1 LNHNV and CDR2 YYDKDF (reference sequence). This CDR3 contains 12 residues. V was clipped by 0 bases and J by 3 bases, with 3 bases between them. CDR3 region: CATSRDLYEQYF. The DNA for the CDR3 is TGTGCCACCAGCAGAGACCTCTACGAGCAGTACTTC.

This clonotype was seen ten or more times. The V call is TRBV7-2, the J call TRBJ2-3, with TRBD2 matching over 8 bases. Germline loops: CDR1 SGHTA, CDR2 FQGNSA. V trimming: 3 bases; J trimming: 3 bases; junction bases outside the gene matches: 2. This CDR3 has 14 amino acids. For the CDR3, the DNA is TGTGCCAGCAGCTTGGGGACTAGGACAGATACGCAGTATTTT. Its protein is CASSLGTRTDTQYF.

This clonotype occurred a few times. One base away lies a much larger clone, so this may be a sequencing read error. This chain links TRBV3-1 with TRBJ1-1, with a possible D match to TRBD1 (5 bases). Germline lookup yields CDR1 LGHDT and CDR2 YNNKEL (reference sequence). The CDR3 covers 15 residues. CDR3: CASNQEGQGYTEAFF. As DNA, the CDR3 is TGTGCCAGCAACCAAGAGGGGCAGGGATACACTGAAGCTTTCTTT.

This clonotype occurred a few times. The rearrangement joins TRBV20-1 to TRBJ2-2, with TRBD2 identical over 7 bases. Germline trimming cut 3 bases from V and 4 bases from J; bases unmatched to any gene: 8. This CDR3 contains 15 residues. Germline CDR1 and CDR2: DFQATT and SNEGSKA (reference sequence). The chain's CDR3 is CSASRGGSTTGELFF. Here the CDR3 DNA reads TGCAGTGCTAGTCGAGGCGGGAGTACCACCGGGGAGCTGTTTTTT.

The J gene is TRBJ1-2, the V gene TRBV7-2, with D perhaps TRBD1 (5 bases). Per the germline V gene, CDR1 is SGHTA and CDR2 is FQGNSA. The CDR3 extends over 15 amino acids. The ends were cut back, 4 bases at V and 2 bases at J, with 14 bases in the middle. The CDR3 loop reads CASSSSTDKNYGYTF. The CDR3 DNA reads as TGTGCCAGCAGCTCTTCGACGGACAAAAACTATGGCTACACCTTC. The whole variable domain, remainder taken from reference TRBV7-2 and TRBJ1-2, is GAGVSQSPSNKVTEKGKDVELRCDPISGHTALYWYRQSLGQGLEFLIYFQGNSAPDKSGLPSDRFSAERTGGSVSTLTIQRTQQEDSAVYLCASSSSTDKNYGYTFGSGTRLTVV.

The sample holds many counts of this clonotype. This chain joins TRBV2 and TRBJ1-1; D ambiguous. V lost 10 bases to trimming and J lost 1 base, with 13 bases between them. The CDR3 consists of 13 residues. CDR1 is SNHLY, CDR2 FYNNEI, per germline. The CDR3 DNA is TGTGCCACCTCGAGACTGGAGAACACTGAAGCTTTCTTT. Its translation: CATSRLENTEAFF.

This clonotype was counted ten times or more. This sequence joins TRBV20-1 and TRBJ2-3; a weak D match, TRBD2 (5 bases). This CDR3 comprises 13 residues. From germline, CDR1 is DFQATT and CDR2 SNEGSKA (reference sequence). V was shortened by 3 bases and J by 3 bases, with 10 bases between the two germline ends. This CDR3 reads CSASGGLTDTQYF. CDR3 in DNA: TGCAGTGCTAGCGGAGGATTAACAGATACGCAGTATTTT.

This clonotype was detected many times. V is TRBV11-2 and J is TRBJ2-1, with TRBD2 matching 9 bases. Germline CDR1 reads SGHAT; CDR2 reads FQNNGV. CDR3 length: 14 amino acids. V shed 1 base and J 7 bases; nucleotides not matched to a gene: 2. CDR3 sequence (DNA): TGTGCCAGCAGCTTAGTTGCGGGAGGGAATGAGCAGTTCTTC. It is translated as CASSLVAGGNEQFF. Variable domain in full (rest from reference TRBV11-2 and TRBJ2-1): EAGVAQSPRYKIIEKRQSVAFWCNPISGHATLYWYQQILGQGPKLLIQFQNNGVVDDSQLPKDRFSAERLKGVDSTLKIQPAKLEDSAVYLCASSLVAGGNEQFFGPGTRLTVL.

This clonotype was counted a single time. A read error may explain this, as a much larger clone is one base away. J is TRBJ2-7 and V is TRBV5-1; perhaps TRBD1 as D (5 bases). Trimming took off 5 bases at V and 5 bases at J, with 20 bases between the two ends. The V gene's germline CDR1 is SGHRS and CDR2 YFSETQ. The CDR3 loop spans 15 amino acids. The CDR3 spells CASRLMSTTAHEQYF. The CDR3 nucleotides are TGCGCCAGCAGATTGATGTCCACGACAGCACACGAGCAGTACTTC.

The table lists this clonotype with many counts. The rearrangement uses TRBV20-1 and TRBJ2-7, with D possibly being TRBD2 (6 bases). This CDR3 comprises 13 residues. CDR1 and CDR2 from the germline V gene are DFQATT and SNEGSKA (reference sequence). Trimming pared 6 bases from V and 2 bases from J, leaving 14 bases between. CDR3 nucleotide sequence: TGCAGTGCCGGGACTGGAATAACCTACGAGCAGTACTTC. It specifies CSAGTGITYEQYF.